Each of the 17 T cell receptor beta chains below was sequenced from the same sample in a study of Ad26.COV2.S vaccination and SARS-CoV-2 variants. Assay used: immunoSEQ multiplex PCR; TCRdb lists only in-frame clones, some missing. Here the sample spans some 390,000 clones, about 88% being singletons. Treatment here: around 19 received Ad26.COV2.S at low or high dose, single or two shots; roughly five received placebo; per-sample allocation not given. Following the first vaccine or placebo injection, samples were taken on day 63. The source was peripheral blood, collected in a trial of Ad26.COV2.S vaccine versus placebo. These receptor sequences come from a person between 18 and 60 years old who received the Ad26.COV2.S COVID-19 vaccine or a placebo.

The chain employs TRBV7-2 and TRBJ2-1; 7 bases map to TRBD2. CDR1 SGHTA and CDR2 FQGNSA come from the germline V gene. The CDR3 runs to 15 residues. V was clipped by 2 bases and J by 9 bases; unmatched bases: 10. CDR3: CASSLQAGVGGEQFF. The CDR3 nucleotides read TGTGCCAGCAGCTTACAGGCGGGAGTTGGAGGTGAGCAGTTCTTC.

The chain recombines TRBV5-1 with TRBJ2-2; 9 bases match TRBD1. The germline V gene has CDR1 SGHRS and CDR2 YFSETQ. With V trimmed by 0 bases and J by 6 bases, 3 bases remained unmatched. This CDR3 is built from 15 residues. CDR3 DNA: TGCGCCAGCAGCTTGGACAGGGGGCGCGCCGGGGAGCTGTTTTTT. It yields the protein CASSLDRGRAGELFF. Together with reference TRBV5-1 and TRBJ2-2, the CDR3 gives the full variable domain: KAGVTQTPRYLIKTRGQQVTLSCSPISGHRSVSWYQQTPGQGLQFLFEYFSETQRNKGNFPGRFSGRQFSNSRSEMNVSTLELGDSALYLCASSLDRGRAGELFFGEGSRLTVL.

The chain recombines TRBV15 with TRBJ1-2; D is possibly TRBD1 (5 bases). Trimming pared 5 bases from V and 4 bases from J, leaving 11 bases between. CDR1 and CDR2 from the germline V gene are LNHNV and YYDKDF (reference sequence). This CDR3 region has 13 residues. The CDR3: CATSGAGGYGYTF. The CDR3 bases are TGTGCCACCAGCGGAGCGGGGGGCTATGGCTACACCTTC.

CDR3 nucleotides: TGCGCCAGCAGCCAAGGACTAGCGGTGTTCGAGCAGTTCTTC. This codes for CASSQGLAVFEQFF. The chain carries TRBV4-3 and TRBJ2-1; 9 bases are shared with TRBD2. Losses at the gene ends were 1 base for V and 10 bases for J; bases not matched to a gene: 5. CDR1 LGHNA and CDR2 YSLEER come from the germline V gene. The CDR3 contains 14 residues.

The chain carries TRBV7-3 and TRBJ2-1, with TRBD2 matching over 14 bases. This CDR3 has 15 amino acids. V lost 3 bases, J lost 6 bases, and 1 base stayed unmatched. Germline CDR1 reads SGHTA; CDR2 reads FQGTGA. Written as DNA, the CDR3 is TGTGCCAGCAGCTTCGGGACTAGCGGGAGCAATGAGCAGTTCTTC. This encodes CASSFGTSGSNEQFF.

This clone was seen once. The CDR3 is CASRTKDEQFF. Here the CDR3 DNA reads TGTGCCAGCCGCACTAAGGATGAGCAGTTCTTC. The chain joins TRBV12-3 or TRBV12-4 to TRBJ2-1, with D unclear. V dropped 8 bases and J dropped 8 bases, with 10 bases sitting between them. CDR3 length: 11 residues.

The chain recombines TRBV13 with TRBJ2-3, with 8 positions matching TRBD2. CDR1 PRHDT and CDR2 FYEKMQ come from the germline V gene (reference sequence). The J segment lost 3 bases and the V segment lost 5 bases, leaving 16 bases of the junction unmatched. The CDR3 consists of 18 residues. CDR3 sequence: CASSVTSDSGIKTDTQYF. The CDR3 DNA reads TGTGCCAGCAGCGTGACTAGCGACTCTGGGATTAAAACAGATACGCAGTATTTT. The full variable domain, in which reference TRBV13 and TRBJ2-3 provide the parts outside the CDR3, is AAGVIQSPRHLIKEKRETATLKCYPIPRHDTVYWYQQGPGQDPQFLISFYEKMQSDKGSIPDRFSAQQFSDYHSELNMSSLELGDSALYFCASSVTSDSGIKTDTQYFGPGTRLTVL.

This chain connects TRBV30 to TRBJ1-5; D is unresolved. CDR1 is GTSNPN and CDR2 is SVGIG in the germline V gene (reference sequence). CDR3 length equals 13 residues. V was cut by 0 bases and J by 5 bases, with 8 bases left in between. CDR3 protein: CAWSVAGYQPQHF. The CDR3, as DNA: TGTGCCTGGAGTGTAGCCGGGTATCAGCCCCAGCATTTT.

The rearrangement joins TRBV19 to TRBJ2-7, with a tentative D call TRBD1 (5 bases). CDR1 is LNHDA and CDR2 is SQIVND in the germline V gene (reference sequence). This CDR3 spans 16 amino acids. The germline V and J ends were trimmed by 4 bases and 0 bases, with 16 bases remaining between them. CDR3 region: CASSSNLGQSSYEQYF. In DNA, the CDR3 is TGTGCCAGTAGTAGCAACCTGGGGCAGAGCTCCTACGAGCAGTACTTC.

This chain connects TRBV9 to TRBJ2-2; TRBD1 matches at 8 bases. Germline-derived CDR1 and CDR2 are SGDLS and YYNGEE. This CDR3 spans 15 amino acids. The junction had 5 bases not matched to a gene; V was cut back by 0 bases and J by 7 bases. CDR3 sequence reads: CASSVVAGGGGELFF. CDR3 DNA sequence: TGTGCCAGCAGCGTAGTAGCAGGGGGCGGCGGGGAGCTGTTTTTT.

The genes are TRBV13 and TRBJ2-7; perhaps TRBD1 as D (7 bases). The CDR3 covers 14 residues. Germline CDR1 PRHDT, CDR2 FYEKMQ (reference sequence). Trimming stripped 8 bases from V and 4 bases from J, with 18 bases between. The CDR3 coding sequence is TGTGCCAGCTCGCGCGCAGGGGGGAATTACGAGCAGTACTTC. This gives the protein CASSRAGGNYEQYF. Looking up the rest from reference TRBV13 and TRBJ2-7 gives the full variable domain: AAGVIQSPRHLIKEKRETATLKCYPIPRHDTVYWYQQGPGQDPQFLISFYEKMQSDKGSIPDRFSAQQFSDYHSELNMSSLELGDSALYFCASSRAGGNYEQYFGPGTRLTVT.

The rearrangement joins TRBV24-1 to TRBJ2-2; maybe TRBD2 (6 bases). CDR1 KGHDR and CDR2 SFDVKD come from the germline V gene. V was clipped by 1 base and J by 0 bases, with 11 bases between them. The CDR3 runs to 17 residues. CDR3 bases: TGTGCCACCAGTGATTTATCCGGGAGCTCGAACACCGGGGAGCTGTTTTTT. Protein: CATSDLSGSSNTGELFF.

The V and J genes are TRBV27 and TRBJ2-7; 7 nucleotides line up with TRBD2. Looked up from germline, CDR1 is MNHEY and CDR2 is SMNVEV (reference sequence). The CDR3 consists of 13 residues. The J segment lost 6 bases and the V segment lost 5 bases, leaving 7 bases of the junction unmatched. The DNA for the CDR3 is TGTGCCAGCAGTGTTGGGGGACTACTCGAGCAGTACTTC. It yields the protein CASSVGGLLEQYF.

The chain employs TRBV11-1 and TRBJ1-2; D ambiguous. The CDR3 is 13 amino acids. Germline CDR1 is SGHAT and CDR2 is FQDESV (reference sequence). The V and J ends lost 3 bases and 6 bases respectively, with 11 bases between them. CDR3 bases: TGTGCCAGCAGCTTTCACAAAATGGATGGCTACACCTTC. It yields the protein CASSFHKMDGYTF. Based on the CDR3 plus reference TRBV11-1 and TRBJ1-2, the full variable domain is EAEVAQSPRYKITEKSQAVAFWCDPISGHATLYWYRQILGQGPELLVQFQDESVVDDSQLPKDRFSAERLKGVDSTLKIQPAELGDSAMYLCASSFHKMDGYTFGSGTRLTVV.

The rearrangement joins TRBV6-5 to TRBJ1-3; 8 bases map to TRBD1. The trim removed 7 bases at V and 6 bases at J, leaving 11 bases unmatched. The CDR3 consists of 15 residues. CDR1 is MNHEY and CDR2 is SVGAGI in the germline V gene. CDR3 coding DNA: TGTGCCAGCACCTTAGACAGGGGATCGGAAAACACCATATATTTT. Encoded protein: CASTLDRGSENTIYF.

V usage is TRBV6-1 and J usage is TRBJ2-7; TRBD1 is a possible D gene (6 bases). Trimming took off 5 bases at V and 4 bases at J, with 18 bases between the two ends. The length of the CDR3 is 15 residues. The germline gives CDR1 MNHNS, CDR2 SASEGT. The CDR3 nucleotides are TGTGCCAGCAGTTCCACCCAGGGGAGCGTGTACGAGCAGTACTTC. Translation: CASSSTQGSVYEQYF.

The chain carries TRBV5-1 and TRBJ2-1; 14 positions match TRBD2. CDR1 and CDR2 from the germline V gene are SGHRS and YFSETQ. Germline trimming cut 0 bases from V and 0 bases from J; bases unmatched to any gene: 2. CDR3 length: 18 residues. Written as DNA, the CDR3 is TGCGCCAGCAGCTTGGCGGGACTAGCGGGAGCCTCCTACAATGAGCAGTTCTTC. Translating it yields CASSLAGLAGASYNEQFF.